One sample yielded the 18 T cell receptor beta chains listed below, sequenced in a study of blood T cells in healthy people across ages. Using a J-beta primer mix together with a sample-barcoded 5' primer, a second PCR was run for 7 to 11 cycles. TCRdb called the 5' RACE reads again in MiXCR, with one record for every CDR3 protein. The sample has 1,500,000 or so distinct CDR3 sequences, 45% to 70% seen once. Sequenced input: blood. The receptors originated from a man aged 18 to 29 in good health.

The CDR3 DNA is TGTGCCAGCAGTTATCGGAGGGGGGCCGGGGAGCAGTTCTTC. Translating it yields CASSYRRGAGEQFF. This rearrangement joins TRBV6-2 or TRBV6-3 to TRBJ2-1; either TRBD1 or TRBD2 may supply D (6 bases each). The CDR3 runs 14 residues. V was clipped by 3 bases and J by 10 bases, with 16 bases between them. CDR1 MNHEY and CDR2 SVGEGT come from the germline V gene.

As concerns this clonotype: Germline is not matched at one junction end, which may reflect a read error. V is TRBV11-2 and J is TRBJ2-5; 9 bases match TRBD2. The J call is in doubt because the DNA end fits TRBJ2-7 better. Germline V gives CDR1 SGHAT, CDR2 FQNNGV. The CDR3 extends over 14 amino acids. The CDR3 sequence is CASSFPSGDYEQYF. DNA for the CDR3: TGCGCCAGCAGCTTCCCTAGCGGGGACTACGAGCAGTACTTC.

This CDR3 reads CSVGDISYEQYF. In nucleotides, the CDR3 is TGCAGCGTGGGGGATATCTCCTACGAGCAGTACTTC. This chain links TRBV29-1 with TRBJ2-4, with D tentatively TRBD1 or TRBD2 (5 bases each). The DNA end is a closer match to TRBJ2-7, so the J assignment may be wrong. The CDR3 totals 12 residues. Germline lookup yields CDR1 SQVTM and CDR2 ANQGSEA.

The J gene is TRBJ2-3, the V gene TRBV28, with TRBD1 matching over 8 bases. The junction had 14 bases not matched to a gene; V was cut back by 10 bases and J by 2 bases. CDR3 size: 16 residues. The germline CDR1 and CDR2 sequences are MDHEN and SYDVKM. In DNA form, the CDR3 reads TGTGCCACTACGATCGGACAGGGAAGTTTCACAGATACGCAGTATTTT. It codes for CATTIGQGSFTDTQYF.

The rearrangement uses TRBV12-3 or TRBV12-4 and TRBJ2-2; D unclear. Trimming cost V 5 bases and J 7 bases, with 11 bases left between them. The CDR3 is 13 amino acids. The CDR3: CASSVLLIGELFF. The CDR3, as DNA: TGTGCCAGCAGTGTACTGCTCATCGGGGAGCTGTTTTTT.

The chain recombines TRBV11-3 with TRBJ2-1, with TRBD2 matching 7 bases. V was clipped by 5 bases and J by 2 bases; unmatched bases: 6. Germline CDR1 reads SGHNT; CDR2 reads YENEEA. The length of the CDR3 is 15 residues. In DNA form, the CDR3 reads TGTGCCAGCAGCACAGGCGGGAGCACCTACAATGAGCAGTTCTTC. Its protein product is CASSTGGSTYNEQFF.

This clonotype was observed a single time. This chain joins TRBV10-1 and TRBJ2-7; tentative D call: TRBD1 (6 bases). The germline gives CDR1 WNHNN, CDR2 SYGVQD (reference sequence). This CDR3 has 14 amino acids. Deletions cut 5 bases from V and 1 base from J, with 12 bases between. The chain's CDR3 is CASSPGHTSYEQYF. Written as DNA, the CDR3 is TGCGCCAGCAGTCCGGGACATACATCCTACGAGCAGTACTTC.

This clonotype was seen more than once but under ten times. This chain connects TRBV20-1 to TRBJ2-1; D tentatively reads TRBD1 or TRBD2 (5 bases each). With 3 bases removed from V and 4 bases from J, the gap between germline ends came to 16 bases. CDR3 size: 15 residues. Germline V gives CDR1 DFQATT, CDR2 SNEGSKA (reference sequence). CDR3 DNA sequence: TGCAGTGCTAGGGGACGCAGCTTTCGATACAATGAGCAGTTCTTC. It codes for CSARGRSFRYNEQFF.

The chain links TRBV24-1 to TRBJ2-1, with a weak D call TRBD2 (6 bases). The DNA end is more similar to TRBJ2-7, so the J call may be wrong. This CDR3 is 15 amino acids long. CDR1 is KGHDR, CDR2 SFDVKD, per germline. CDR3: CATSDLSGPYNEQYF. CDR3 DNA sequence: TGTGCCACCAGTGATTTAAGCGGGCCCTACAATGAGCAGTACTTC.

The genes are TRBV20-1 and TRBJ2-3; D is unclear. Germline V lookup: CDR1 DFQATT, CDR2 SNEGSKA (reference sequence). This CDR3 is built from 14 residues. The ends were cut back, 8 bases at V and 1 base at J, with 16 bases in the middle. The CDR3 protein is CSTLVGGRTDTQYF. In DNA, the CDR3 is TGCAGTACCCTCGTCGGCGGTCGCACAGATACGCAGTATTTT.

This clonotype occurred a few times. This chain connects TRBV6-5 to TRBJ1-2; 8 bases map to TRBD1. The V gene end was trimmed by 6 bases and the J gene end by 4 bases; junction bases not matched to a gene: 4. Germline CDR1 reads MNHEY; CDR2 reads SVGAGI. The CDR3 covers 13 residues. The CDR3 sequence is CASRQGASYGYTF. Here the CDR3 DNA reads TGTGCCAGCAGGCAGGGGGCGAGCTATGGCTACACCTTC.

The chain employs TRBV4-1 and TRBJ2-7, with D unresolved. V lost 4 bases and J 9 bases, leaving 10 bases between the germline ends. The germline CDR1 and CDR2 sequences are MGHRA and YSYEKL. This CDR3 has 11 residues. The CDR3 bases are TGCGCCAGCAGCCCAGGTTTGGGGCAGTACTTC. Translating it yields CASSPGLGQYF.

J is TRBJ2-3 and V is TRBV3-1, with 11 nucleotides matching TRBD2. With V trimmed by 0 bases and J by 3 bases, 8 bases remained unmatched. This CDR3 spans 18 amino acids. CDR1 is LGHDT, CDR2 YNNKEL, per germline (reference sequence). Here the CDR3 DNA reads TGTGCCAGCAGCCAAGACCCTCCTAGCGGGGGGCGTACAGATACGCAGTATTTT. Residues: CASSQDPPSGGRTDTQYF.

The genes are TRBV12-3 or TRBV12-4 and TRBJ2-1, with 8 bases lining up with TRBD2. The CDR3 runs 14 residues. Trimming cost V 7 bases and J 0 bases; bases outside gene matches: 2. CDR3 region: CASKTSDSYNEQFF. CDR3 in DNA: TGTGCCAGCAAGACTAGCGACTCCTACAATGAGCAGTTCTTC.

The chain carries TRBV27 and TRBJ2-3; weak D call: TRBD2 (6 bases). The V and J ends lost 5 bases and 1 base respectively, with 13 bases between them. The CDR3 is 15 residues long. Germline V lookup: CDR1 MNHEY, CDR2 SMNVEV (reference sequence). Here the CDR3 DNA reads TGTGCCAGCAGTCGGAGGGGAGGCGGCACAGATACGCAGTATTTT. Residues: CASSRRGGGTDTQYF.

The CDR3 reads CASSQDPTGGLYGYTF. CDR3 bases: TGCGCCAGCAGCCAAGATCCTACAGGGGGTTTATATGGCTACACCTTC. The chain has TRBV4-1 and TRBJ1-2; 8 bases are a match to TRBD1. From germline, CDR1 is MGHRA and CDR2 YSYEKL. CDR3 size: 16 residues. V was pared by 0 bases and J by 5 bases, with 8 bases of the junction left unmatched.

This clonotype was detected ten times or more. The V and J genes are TRBV6-2 or TRBV6-3 and TRBJ1-6; 8 bases match TRBD1. With V trimmed by 4 bases and J by 7 bases, 9 bases remained unmatched. Germline V CDR1 and CDR2: MNHEY, SVGEGT. The CDR3 is 16 amino acids. The chain's CDR3 is CASSSLGQGENSPLHF. CDR3 in DNA: TGTGCCAGCAGTTCCCTCGGACAGGGAGAGAATTCACCCCTCCACTTT.

The rearrangement joins TRBV5-1 to TRBJ2-1, with D tentatively TRBD1 (6 bases). The J call is uncertain, as TRBJ2-7 better fits the DNA end. The CDR3 totals 14 residues. Germline V gene sequence: CDR1 SGHRS, CDR2 YFSETQ. CDR3 bases: TGCGCCAGCAGCTTGCAACAGGGTATCTACGAGCAGTACTTC. Translated: CASSLQQGIYEQYF.